The clone carrying this T cell receptor beta chain showed up just a few times. The antigen remains unidentified. Expressed TCRB transcripts were sequenced after all isolated RNA was converted to cDNA. Produced via immunoSEQ multiplex PCR; TCRdb's table is partial and in-frame only. This sample has some 240,000 clones, with around 16% found just once. This record comes from a study of beta chain features in type 1 diabetes. Study context: Researchers looked at approximately 100,000,000 sorted cells across all samples. The study, taken as a whole, reports: Significant though moderate, a shortening of TCRB CDR3s appeared in all four CD4+ subsets of Type 1 diabetes patients. Resolution of whether HLA type affects TCRB rearrangement was not achieved here.

The V end was cut by 1 base, the J end by 3 bases, with 10 bases between. The germline V gene has CDR1 SGHTA and CDR2 FQGNSA. There are 14 residues in the CDR3. The V call is TRBV7-2, the J call TRBJ2-7; maybe TRBD1 (5 bases). Source material: naive CD4+ T cells from blood. The sequence derives from a man aged 25 to 45 with type 1 diabetes. The CDR3 here is CASSLGGRVYEQYF. The DNA for the CDR3 is TGTGCCAGCAGCTTAGGCGGCAGGGTCTACGAGCAGTACTTC.